A single T cell receptor (beta chain) is shown here with its context. Its antigen is not known. Germline V gene data show CDR1 as ENHRY and CDR2 as SYGVKD. Germline trimming cut 4 bases from V and 7 bases from J; bases unmatched to any gene: 3. The CDR3 length is 13 residues. This table comes from immunoSEQ multiplex PCR, and its TCRdb copy is limited to in-frame clones, with some not included. The data show approximately 70,000 clones, with approximately 90% seen just once and 4.8% held by the top ten. The sample belongs to a study of T cell responses to AZD1222 COVID-19 vaccine. Overall study results and limits: Nearly half of spike-specific TCRs reportedly go after variant regions that carry no mutations. Clonal diversity was possibly underestimated, and the donors were mostly white British, with more females. Of the AZD1222 recipients, only 5 to 7 were seropositive at baseline.

The rearrangement joins TRBV10-3 to TRBJ2-1; 8 nucleotides align to TRBD2. The sequencing here drew on peripheral blood, taken 28 days after the second dose of the MenACWY control vaccine. This receptor was taken from an adult who received the MenACWY meningococcal vaccine as a control. The chain's CDR3 is CAISATSVNEQFF. The DNA of the CDR3 is TGTGCCATCAGTGCGACTAGCGTAAATGAGCAGTTCTTC.